The rows below give T cell receptor beta chains drawn from one sample of a study of siplizumab effects on memory and regulatory T cells. Assay used: immunoSEQ multiplex PCR; TCRdb lists only in-frame clones, some missing. The data show about 64,000 clones, just over 95% seen once. Sample: naive CD8+ T cells sorted from blood. The source of these receptors is a human donor in good health. The CDR3 runs from the conserved cysteine through the conserved F or W. The order of the fields is V gene, clone size, D gene, J gene, CDR3 DNA, CDR3 protein. The D gene is left open where the match is weak. Clone size is shown for a subset of rows, as once, few, many or a class of expanded clone.

TRBV7-9	-	TRBD1	TRBJ2-1	TGTGCCAGCATCAACGACAGGGGGGATGAGCAGTTCTTC	CASINDRGDEQFF
TRBV28	-	-	TRBJ1-1	TGTGCCAGCAGGGGGACTGAAGCTTTCTTT	CASRGTEAFF
TRBV27	-	-	TRBJ2-1	TGTGCCAGCAGTTTATCGCTAAGCGGCAATGAGCAGTTCTTC	CASSLSLSGNEQFF
TRBV19	-	-	TRBJ2-7	TGTGCCAGTAGTATAGATCTATCGGGGGAGCAGTACTTC	CASSIDLSGEQYF
TRBV10-1	-	-	TRBJ2-1	TGCGCCAGCAGTGATGCAGAAGAGCAGTTCTTC	CASSDAEEQFF
TRBV6-1	-	TRBD2	TRBJ2-1	TGTGCCAGCAGTGAAAGTAGCGGGGGGCTCTATGAGCAGTTCTTC	CASSESSGGLYEQFF
TRBV27	-	TRBD1	TRBJ1-2	TGTGCCAGCAGTTCCCTCCGGGACAGGGGGGACTATGGCTACACCTTC	CASSSLRDRGDYGYTF
TRBV28	-	-	TRBJ2-1	TGTGCCAGCATTCCCGCCGGGACTGGATACAATGAGCAGTTCTTC	CASIPAGTGYNEQFF
TRBV11-2	once	-	TRBJ1-5	TGTGCCAGCAGCTTGAGGGATTATCAGCCCCAGCATTTT	CASSLRDYQPQHF
TRBV27	-	TRBD2	TRBJ2-3	TGTGCCAGCAGTTATAGCGGGGCCACAGATACGCAGTATTTT	CASSYSGATDTQYF
TRBV5-4	-	TRBD2	TRBJ2-2	TGTGCCAGCAGCTCGGGACTAGCGGGGGGTACGAACACCGGGGAGCTGTTTTTT	CASSSGLAGGTNTGELFF
TRBV9	-	-	TRBJ1-2	TGTGCCAGCGGCCCCTGGGGGGGTGGCTATGGCTACACCTTC	CASGPWGGGYGYTF
TRBV5-6	-	TRBD2	TRBJ2-3	TGTGCCAGCAGCGTAACTCCTAGCGGGGGGTGGGATACGCAGTATTTT	CASSVTPSGGWDTQYF
TRBV6-6	-	-	TRBJ1-4	TGTGCCAGCAGTTACTCTGGGCAGTATAATGAAAAACTGTTTTTT	CASSYSGQYNEKLFF
TRBV7-9	-	-	TRBJ2-5	TGTGCCAGCAGCTTAGGGGTGGGGGGAGAAGAGACCCAGTACTTC	CASSLGVGGEETQYF
TRBV6-6	-	-	TRBJ2-3	TGTGCCAGCACCCAAGAGGTCTACACAGATACGCAGTATTTT	CASTQEVYTDTQYF
TRBV15	-	-	TRBJ1-2	TGTGCCACCAGCAAGACAGTTTCGGACTATGGCTACACCTTC	CATSKTVSDYGYTF
TRBV13	-	TRBD2	TRBJ2-3	TGTGCCAGCAGCCCCGAGGGGAGGGGCGGGACAGATACGCAGTATTTT	CASSPEGRGGTDTQYF
TRBV29-1	-	-	TRBJ2-1	TGCAGCGTTGAGAGTCAGGGCGGTGAGCAGTTCTTC	CSVESQGGEQFF
TRBV4-3	-	-	TRBJ2-1	TGCGCCAGCAGCCAAGAGTCGGGGGAGGAGCAGTTCTTC	CASSQESGEEQFF
TRBV10-3	-	-	TRBJ2-3	TGTGCCATCAGTGAGTCGGACATCTCGATCACAGATACGCAGTATTTT	CAISESDISITDTQYF
TRBV28	-	-	TRBJ2-5	TGTGCCAGCAGTTCCCCCCCGCGGCAAGAGACCCAGTACTTC	CASSSPPRQETQYF
TRBV27	-	-	TRBJ2-1	TGTGCCAGCAGTCCCGCAGGGAATGAGCAGTTCTTC	CASSPAGNEQFF
TRBV7-9	-	TRBD2	TRBJ2-3	TGTGCCAGCAGCTTACTAGCGGGGGGGAAGTCAGATACGCAGTATTTT	CASSLLAGGKSDTQYF
TRBV7-9	-	-	TRBJ2-3	TGTGCCAGCAGCTTAGCAGTTGCGGGGCTGACAGATACGCAGTATTTT	CASSLAVAGLTDTQYF
TRBV5-4	-	-	TRBJ2-7	TGTGCCAGCAGCGGCGAAAGGGCGGGCGAGCAGTACTTC	CASSGERAGEQYF
TRBV4-1	-	-	TRBJ2-2	TGCGCCAGCAGCCAAGAAGTCGGGGGACTCGACACCGGGGAGCTGTTTTTT	CASSQEVGGLDTGELFF
TRBV7-9	-	-	TRBJ1-2	TGTGCCAGCAGCTTAGAAAAGGGGGTCTATGGCTACACCTTC	CASSLEKGVYGYTF
TRBV4-1	-	-	TRBJ2-7	TGCGCCAGCAGCCAAGATCCCGCAGGGATCTACGAGCAGTACTTC	CASSQDPAGIYEQYF
TRBV27	-	-	TRBJ2-7	TGTGCCAGCAGCCTAGCCGCCAGCTCCTACGAGCAGTACTTC	CASSLAASSYEQYF
TRBV7-9	-	-	TRBJ1-6	TGTGCCAGCAGCCTCGGGCCCTATTCACCCCTCCACTTT	CASSLGPYSPLHF
TRBV5-6	-	-	TRBJ2-7	TGTGCCAGCAGCGCGGACGGTGCCTACGAGCAGTACTTC	CASSADGAYEQYF
TRBV7-9	-	-	TRBJ2-7	TGTGCCAGCAGCTTAGAAAACTACTACGAGCAGTACTTC	CASSLENYYEQYF
TRBV5-6	-	-	TRBJ2-7	TGTGCCAGCAGCACCCGGGACGGGTGCTACGAGCAGTACTTC	CASSTRDGCYEQYF
TRBV19	-	TRBD1	TRBJ2-2	TGTGCCAGTAGTCTCCGGGACAGGGGGATCGGTACCGGGGAGCTGTTTTTT	CASSLRDRGIGTGELFF
TRBV7-2	-	TRBD2	TRBJ2-7	TGTGCCAGCAGCTCCTCTAGCGGGGGATCCTACGAGCAGTACTTC	CASSSSSGGSYEQYF
TRBV11-2	-	TRBD2	TRBJ2-5	TGTGCCAGCAGCTTACTTGCGGGGGGGCTCATTGGGGAGACCCAGTACTTC	CASSLLAGGLIGETQYF
TRBV5-6	-	-	TRBJ2-7	TGTGCCAGCAGCTTGCCAGGATGGGACGAGCAGTACTTC	CASSLPGWDEQYF
TRBV11-3	-	-	TRBJ2-1	TGTGCCAGCAGCTTAGGACCTAGCTCCTACAATGAGCAGTTCTTC	CASSLGPSSYNEQFF
TRBV13	-	TRBD2	TRBJ2-7	TGTGCCAGCAGCTTAGCGCCAGCGGGGGGCCCCGAGGGCGAGCAGTACTTC	CASSLAPAGGPEGEQYF
TRBV7-6	-	TRBD2	TRBJ2-3	TGTGCCAGCAGCCCCGTGGGCGGGGGGCAGGATACGCAGTATTTT	CASSPVGGGQDTQYF
TRBV19	-	TRBD2	TRBJ2-7	TGTGCCAGTAGTATTGTCGGGGGGGCCAACGAGCAGTACTTC	CASSIVGGANEQYF
TRBV4-1	-	-	TRBJ1-2	TGCGCCAGCAGCCAACTCGTTGGGGTGGAAGGCTACACCTTC	CASSQLVGVEGYTF
TRBV4-2	-	-	TRBJ2-1	TGTGCCAGCAGCCCTGACCTCATTTCCAATGAGCAGTTCTTC	CASSPDLISNEQFF
TRBV10-1	-	TRBD1	TRBJ2-7	TGCGCCAGCAGTGAGGGGACCGGGACAGGGGCCTACGAGCAGTACTTC	CASSEGTGTGAYEQYF
TRBV7-6	-	-	TRBJ2-5	TGTGCCAGCAGCTTCGCGGGGCAAGAGACCCAGTACTTC	CASSFAGQETQYF
TRBV5-6	once	TRBD1	TRBJ2-7	TGTGCCAGCAGCTTGGGTCAGGGGGCTTACGAGCAGTACTTC	CASSLGQGAYEQYF
TRBV1	-	-	TRBJ2-1	TGCACCAGCAGCGGGATCCGAAAAAATGAGCAGTTCTTC	CTSSGIRKNEQFF
TRBV19	-	-	TRBJ1-1	TGTGCCAGTACCATAGGAGGGTACACTGAAGCTTTCTTT	CASTIGGYTEAFF
TRBV19	-	-	TRBJ1-5	TGTGCCAGTAGTATCCCCGGCGGTCAGCCCCAGCATTTT	CASSIPGGQPQHF
TRBV4-3	-	-	TRBJ2-5	TGCGCCAGCAGCCAAGAAGGGGAGACCCAGTACTTC	CASSQEGETQYF
TRBV29-1	-	-	TRBJ2-3	TGCAGCGTTTCGGTGGACAGTAGCACAGATACGCAGTATTTT	CSVSVDSSTDTQYF
TRBV7-2	once	TRBD1	TRBJ2-1	TGTGCCAGCAGCTTTGGGACAGGGGGATACAATGAGCAGTTCTTC	CASSFGTGGYNEQFF